This T cell receptor (beta chain) comes out of a study of T cells in Graves' hyperthyroidism and ophthalmopathy. Patients were excluded for uncontrolled infection, other autoimmune disease, pregnancy or lactation. This clonotype was seen ten or more times. What it binds is unknown. Using RNA transcripts as the source, TCR beta CDR3 regions were amplified. The TCR CDR3 was amplified in a first-round RT-PCR using the HTBI primer set. TCRdb reanalysed the multiplex PCR reads using MiXCR and keeps one entry per CDR3 protein. The sample consists of hundreds of thousands of distinct CDR3 sequences, approximately 42% of them appearing once. The V gene end was trimmed by 8 bases and the J gene end by 4 bases; junction bases not matched to a gene: 9. The germline CDR1 and CDR2 sequences are LNHDA and SQIVND (reference sequence). This CDR3 comprises 14 residues. Findings of the study overall: Researchers report that a 13 V-J model separated ophthalmopathy from stable hyperthyroidism.

The chain joins TRBV19 to TRBJ1-2; 8 bases are a match to TRBD1. This sequence originates from an adult man with Graves' disease, either hyperthyroidism or ophthalmopathy (not recorded which). Material: peripheral blood or thyroid tissue (not recorded which). The CDR3 loop reads CASRDGTGRYGYTF. The CDR3 DNA reads as TGTGCCAGTCGCGATGGGACAGGCCGCTATGGCTACACCTTC.